Presented here are 24 T cell receptor beta chains from one specimen sequenced in a study of cytomegalovirus exposure and HLA in healthy donors (dated by TCRdb to the late 2010s). Library construction relied on the immunoSEQ multiplex PCR assay. A mixture of 60 forward primers for TCR Vbeta segments and 13 reverse primers for TCR Jbeta segments was used in the multiplex PCR. TCRdb provides this immuneACCESS table in a form limited to in-frame rearrangements. Some clones are lacking; in checked studies, under half of them reflect an unresolved V gene, and why the rest are absent is not known. The sample table holds roughly 200,000 clones, of which roughly 80% were seen once. The ten most abundant clones make up about 1.8% of the sample. What was sequenced was PBMCs. The receptors were sampled from a woman aged 18-29 years in good health and CMV-seronegative.

This chain links TRBV25-1 with TRBJ2-1; 9 nucleotides align to TRBD1. The germline CDR1 and CDR2 sequences are MGHDK and SYGVNS. With 7 bases clipped from V and 6 bases from J, the junction kept 10 bases outside the gene matches. The CDR3 contains 15 residues. CDR3: CASTPGTGMGNEQFF. The CDR3 bases are TGTGCCAGCACTCCTGGGACAGGGATGGGCAATGAGCAGTTCTTC.

CDR3 nucleotides: TGTGCCCAAGGGGCAGTCGCGCATGAAAAACTGTTTTTT. Encoded protein: CAQGAVAHEKLFF. The rearrangement uses TRBV30 and TRBJ1-4; perhaps TRBD1 as D (5 bases). Per germline, CDR1 GTSNPN and CDR2 SVGIG (reference sequence). Trimming removed 8 bases at V and 6 bases at J, with 16 bases between. The CDR3 is 13 amino acids.

The J gene is TRBJ2-7, the V gene TRBV5-5, with TRBD2 as a possible D gene (5 bases). CDR1 and CDR2 from the germline V gene are SGHKS and YYEKEE (reference sequence). CDR3 length equals 13 residues. V shed 4 bases and J shed 5 bases, with 13 bases lying between them. The CDR3 DNA sequence: TGTGCCAGCAGCCTTTCCGGGAACCACGAGCAGTACGTC. It is translated as CASSLSGNHEQYV.

This clone occurred a few times. The chain links TRBV5-6 to TRBJ1-2; the D is unclear. The V end was cut by 1 base, the J end by 0 bases, with 7 bases between. Per germline, CDR1 SGHDT and CDR2 YYEEEE. CDR3 length equals 14 residues. This CDR3 reads CASSLWEANYGYTF. In DNA, the CDR3 is TGTGCCAGCAGCTTGTGGGAGGCTAACTATGGCTACACCTTC.

V usage is TRBV11-3 and J usage is TRBJ2-1; 8 bases match TRBD2. J was trimmed by 3 bases and V by 5 bases; bases with no gene match: 9. Germline assignment: CDR1 SGHNT and CDR2 YENEEA. There are 16 residues in the CDR3. The CDR3 DNA sequence: TGTGCCAGCAGCAAGAGGGCGGGAGGACTCTACAATGAGCAGTTCTTC. Its protein product is CASSKRAGGLYNEQFF.

This chain's CDR3 is CAWSSGFSSPLHF. In DNA, the CDR3 is TGTGCCTGGAGTTCCGGGTTCAGTTCACCCCTCCACTTT. The chain recombines TRBV30 with TRBJ1-6; no reliable D call. The CDR3 length is 13 residues. Deletions cut 2 bases from V and 9 bases from J, with 11 bases between. Germline V lookup: CDR1 GTSNPN, CDR2 SVGIG (reference sequence).

The V call is TRBV7-2, the J call TRBJ2-7, with 7 bases that match TRBD1. V lost 3 bases to trimming and J lost 2 bases; unmatched junction nucleotides: 4. Germline CDR1 and CDR2: SGHTA and FQGNSA. This CDR3 is 14 amino acids long. The CDR3 loop is CASSFTGDTYEQYF. The CDR3 DNA reads TGTGCCAGCAGCTTCACAGGGGATACCTACGAGCAGTACTTC.

The chain joins TRBV11-2 to TRBJ2-1; TRBD2 might be the D (6 bases). Germline lookup yields CDR1 SGHAT and CDR2 FQNNGV. The germline V and J ends were trimmed by 1 base and 3 bases, with 19 bases remaining between them. The CDR3 is 18 residues long. The CDR3 nucleotides are TGTGCCAGCAGCTTAGTTAGGAGGTCGGGAGCTGGCTACAATGAGCAGTTCTTC. This gives the protein CASSLVRRSGAGYNEQFF.

The chain employs TRBV20-1 and TRBJ2-3; unclear D gene. V shed 5 bases and J shed 7 bases, with 7 bases lying between them. The CDR3 is 10 residues long. CDR1 is DFQATT, CDR2 SNEGSKA, per germline (reference sequence). The CDR3 bases are TGCAGTGCTTTTAGTAATACGCAGTATTTT. Translating it yields CSAFSNTQYF.

V and J are TRBV27 and TRBJ2-5; 11 bases map to TRBD2. Germline V gene lookup returns CDR1 MNHEY and CDR2 SMNVEV (reference sequence). The length of the CDR3 is 16 residues. V was clipped by 5 bases and J by 3 bases; unmatched bases: 8. This chain's CDR3 is CASSRAGLAVKETQYF. The CDR3 DNA sequence: TGTGCCAGCAGTCGCGCGGGACTAGCGGTCAAAGAGACCCAGTACTTC.

The V call is TRBV6-6, the J call TRBJ2-3; D is ambiguous. V lost 4 bases and J lost 4, with 6 bases in between. The V gene's germline CDR1 is MNHNY and CDR2 SVGAGI (reference sequence). CDR3 length equals 12 residues. The CDR3 sequence is CASSSLSDTQYF. The CDR3 bases are TGTGCCAGCAGTTCCCTCTCAGATACGCAGTATTTT.

The J gene is TRBJ2-7, the V gene TRBV11-2; weak D call: TRBD2 (5 bases). From germline, CDR1 is SGHAT and CDR2 FQNNGV. Trimming removed 4 bases at V and 6 bases at J, with 16 bases between. The CDR3 has 14 residues. CDR3 sequence: CASSSATDSREQYF. CDR3 nucleotides: TGTGCCAGCAGCTCAGCGACGGACTCGCGCGAGCAGTACTTC.

This chain joins TRBV4-3 and TRBJ2-2; D is possibly TRBD2 (6 bases). The CDR3 is 17 residues long. Germline CDR1 LGHNA, CDR2 YSLEER. Deletions cut 0 bases from V and 4 bases from J, with 15 bases between. The CDR3 nucleotides are TGCGCCAGCAGCCAAGATAGGACGGGAGAAGGCACCGGGGAGCTGTTTTTT. Protein sequence: CASSQDRTGEGTGELFF.

The table lists this clone with a count of one. V is TRBV11-2 and J is TRBJ2-5; 9 bases match TRBD2. Germline CDR1 SGHAT, CDR2 FQNNGV. The CDR3 has 15 residues. V dropped 6 bases and J dropped 2; count of bases not matched to a gene: 7. CDR3 DNA: TGTGCCAGCAGGTTTAGCGGGAGCAAACAAGAGACCCAGTACTTC. It is translated as CASRFSGSKQETQYF.

The gene calls are TRBV5-1 and TRBJ1-2; D may be TRBD1 (6 bases). This CDR3 has 14 residues. From germline, CDR1 is SGHRS and CDR2 YFSETQ. The V end was cut by 1 base, the J end by 5 bases, with 12 bases between. This chain's CDR3 is CASSLSTGMYGYTF. CDR3 coding DNA: TGCGCCAGCAGCTTGAGTACAGGGATGTATGGCTACACCTTC.

Comment on this clone: The CDR3 does not close with the conserved phenylalanine or tryptophan, likely indicating a read error. It is unclear where the CDR3 begins or ends on the DNA, so no DNA is shown, and the CDR3 is as TCRdb lists it. CDR3 protein: CAWSSQLRQGLSIS. The V call is TRBV30, the J call TRBJ1-1; the D call in the table, TRBD1, was not verified against the DNA. Looked up from germline, CDR1 is GTSNPN and CDR2 is SVGIG (reference sequence). The CDR3 spans 14 amino acids, including both terminal residues.

In this sample, this clone turned up once. The chain carries TRBV27 and TRBJ2-1, with 7 positions matching TRBD2. The germline V gene encodes CDR1 MNHEY and CDR2 SMNVEV (reference sequence). The V gene end was trimmed by 5 bases and the J gene end by 4 bases; junction bases not matched to a gene: 5. CDR3 length equals 14 residues. DNA of the CDR3: TGTGCCAGCAGTCGGGGCGGGAGTTACAATGAGCAGTTCTTC. It codes for CASSRGGSYNEQFF.

The V call is TRBV5-6, the J call TRBJ1-2; 8 bases match TRBD1. J was trimmed by 7 bases and V by 2 bases; bases with no gene match: 4. The CDR3 contains 13 residues. Germline V gene lookup returns CDR1 SGHDT and CDR2 YYEEEE. CDR3 loop: CASSFDRGGGYTF. The DNA of the CDR3 is TGTGCCAGCAGCTTCGACAGGGGAGGTGGCTACACCTTC.

The table lists this clone with a few counts. The chain links TRBV4-1 to TRBJ1-1; unclear D gene. The CDR3 consists of 14 residues. The germline V and J ends were trimmed by 1 base and 4 bases, with 10 bases remaining between them. The germline gives CDR1 MGHRA, CDR2 YSYEKL. The CDR3 reads CASSQALSGTEAFF. The CDR3 DNA sequence: TGCGCCAGCAGCCAAGCGCTCTCGGGCACTGAAGCTTTCTTT.

V usage is TRBV27 and J usage is TRBJ2-7; no firm D call. Germline V gene data show CDR1 as MNHEY and CDR2 as SMNVEV (reference sequence). Trimming took off 5 bases at V and 2 bases at J, with 7 bases between the two ends. The CDR3 consists of 12 residues. CDR3 coding DNA: TGTGCCAGCAGTCCTACCACCTACGAGCAGTACTTC. Translation: CASSPTTYEQYF.

CDR3 amino acids: CAWSGPNSQGNAGYTF. The CDR3 DNA follows: TGTGCCTGGAGTGGGCCTAATTCGCAGGGAAACGCTGGCTACACCTTC. The chain uses TRBV30 and TRBJ1-2, with D possibly TRBD1 on 5 matching bases. Germline V lookup: CDR1 GTSNPN, CDR2 SVGIG (reference sequence). There are 16 residues in the CDR3. V lost 1 base and J lost 7, with 22 bases in between.

This clone occurred a few times. The CDR3 nucleotides read TGCGCCAGCAGCTTGGGCCGAGCGGGAGGGGATGAGCAGTTCTTC. Translated: CASSLGRAGGDEQFF. The rearrangement links TRBV5-1 to TRBJ2-1; 10 bases are shared with TRBD2. CDR3 length: 15 amino acids. J was trimmed by 8 bases and V by 0 bases; bases with no gene match: 5. Per germline, CDR1 SGHRS and CDR2 YFSETQ.

This clone was seen only a few times. The chain is built from TRBV2 and TRBJ2-4, with D unresolved. CDR1 and CDR2 from the germline V gene are SNHLY and FYNNEI. The CDR3 has 15 amino acids. V lost 9 bases, J lost 4 bases, and 19 bases lay in between. The CDR3 DNA is TGTGCCAGTTGTCTCACCGGTCGAGGTAAAAACATTCAGTACTTC. Its translation: CASCLTGRGKNIQYF.

The chain joins TRBV28 to TRBJ1-4, with 11 bases identical to TRBD1. The V segment lost 8 bases and the J segment 8 bases; nucleotides outside the gene matches: 4. The CDR3 runs to 13 residues. Germline values: CDR1 MDHEN, CDR2 SYDVKM. CDR3 sequence reads: CASGGQGVEKLFF. The CDR3 DNA reads as TGTGCCAGCGGGGGACAGGGGGTAGAAAAACTGTTTTTT.